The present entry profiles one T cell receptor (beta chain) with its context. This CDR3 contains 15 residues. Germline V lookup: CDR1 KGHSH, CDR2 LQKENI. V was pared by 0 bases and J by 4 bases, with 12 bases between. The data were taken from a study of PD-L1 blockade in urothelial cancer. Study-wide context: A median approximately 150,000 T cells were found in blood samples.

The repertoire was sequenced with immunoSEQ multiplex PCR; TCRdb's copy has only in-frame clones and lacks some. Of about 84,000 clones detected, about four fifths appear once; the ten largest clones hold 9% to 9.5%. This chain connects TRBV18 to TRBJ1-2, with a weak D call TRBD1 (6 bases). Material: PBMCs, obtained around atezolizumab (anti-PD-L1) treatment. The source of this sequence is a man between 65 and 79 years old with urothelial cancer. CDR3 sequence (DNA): TGTGCCAGCTCACCACCCCGGGACACCAGCTATGGCTACACCTTC. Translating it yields CASSPPRDTSYGYTF.